This entry features one T cell receptor (beta chain) sequence. Authors' data handling: Amplification of reference gene primers was used by the study to estimate nucleated cell counts. Sequencing was performed with immunoSEQ multiplex PCR; in TCRdb, only in-frame clones are kept and a portion is missing. The D gene and trimming were derived from the DNA, and the V and J assignments and clone size from that table. The sample yields 250,000 to 300,000 clones, 80% to 95% seen once. The V and J ends lost 7 bases and 5 bases, in that order; junction bases with no gene match: 11. CDR1 and CDR2 (germline): SGHTS, YDEGEE. The CDR3 runs 15 residues. The data originate from a study of blood T cell repertoires in COVID-19. Ages ranged from about 18 to 89 years, with residence in approximately 25 US areas. Participant reports of clinical history set cohort assignment. All recovered Cohort 3 donors got two negative PCRs, got clearance, or saw symptom resolution.

The sequencing input was PBMCs or T cells enriched from blood (not recorded which). The TCR sequence derives from a woman younger than 45 who had recovered from COVID-19. This chain joins TRBV5-8 and TRBJ1-4; 7 bases match TRBD1. The CDR3 sequence: CASPRTGQLNEKLFF. The DNA of the CDR3 is TGTGCCAGCCCTAGGACAGGACAGCTAAATGAAAAACTGTTTTTT.